The present TCR beta chain was sequenced within a study of cytomegalovirus exposure and HLA in healthy donors. This CDR3 comprises 13 residues. V was clipped by 1 base and J by 4 bases, with 7 bases between them. Germline CDR1 and CDR2: SGHNT and YENEEA. The primer mix had 60 Vbeta and 13 Jbeta primers. Methods used by the authors: Later work found 80 million or so unique TCR beta chains, with roughly 11 million shared. Sequenced by immunoSEQ multiplex PCR; TCRdb stores in-frame clones only, minus some. V, J and clone size were drawn from that table, and D and trimming were deduced from the DNA. The sample lists 100,000 or so clones; about 79% were seen once.

The sequencing sample was made of PBMCs. The receptor comes from a woman under 30 in good health and CMV-seronegative. This chain connects TRBV11-3 to TRBJ1-1; D is ambiguous. CDR3 in DNA: TGTGCCAGCAGCTTAGGCGCGGGCACTGAAGCTTTCTTT. Translated: CASSLGAGTEAFF. Variable domain in full (rest from reference TRBV11-3 and TRBJ1-1): EAGVVQSPRYKIIEKKQPVAFWCNPISGHNTLYWYLQNLGQGPELLIRYENEEAVDDSQLPKDRFSAERLKGVDSTLKIQPAELGDSAVYLCASSLGAGTEAFFGQGTRLTVV.